This is a list of T cell receptor beta chains from one sample in a study of control samples from healthy donors and cancer patients. Data came from immunoSEQ multiplex PCR; TCRdb stores just in-frame clones and leaves some out. The table lists about 150,000 clones, 93% of them singletons, with more than 4.5% in the top ten. Input material: blood. The origin of the receptors is a young man in good health. Each CDR3 is given with its conserved first and last residue. The order of the fields is V gene, D gene, J gene, clone size, CDR3 DNA, CDR3 protein. D genes are given only for firm matches. Part of the rows lack a size; the others show once, few, many or a class for expanded clones.

v_gene: TRBV15
d_gene: TRBD1
j_gene: TRBJ2-6
abundance: -
CDR3nt: TGTGCCACCGGACAGGGGGTCTCCTCTTACGGGGCCAACGTCCTGACTTTC
CDR3aa: CATGQGVSSYGANVLTF

v_gene: TRBV27
d_gene: TRBD1
j_gene: TRBJ1-6
abundance: -
CDR3nt: TGTGCCAGCAAACATTCGGGACAGCTCATGAATTCACCCCTCCACTTT
CDR3aa: CASKHSGQLMNSPLHF

v_gene: TRBV5-4
d_gene: -
j_gene: TRBJ2-2
abundance: -
CDR3nt: TGTGCCAGCAGCTGGGCAAGTAACACCGGGGAGCTGTTTTTT
CDR3aa: CASSWASNTGELFF

v_gene: TRBV5-1
d_gene: -
j_gene: TRBJ2-3
abundance: -
CDR3nt: TGCGCCAGCAGCTTGTTTCCACGTCCCGGGACAGATACGCAGTATTTT
CDR3aa: CASSLFPRPGTDTQYF

v_gene: TRBV5-1
d_gene: -
j_gene: TRBJ2-3
abundance: -
CDR3nt: TGCGCCAGCAGCGTTATAAGGGAAATGATGGGAGATACGCAGTATTTT
CDR3aa: CASSVIREMMGDTQYF

v_gene: TRBV19
d_gene: TRBD1
j_gene: TRBJ1-2
abundance: once
CDR3nt: TGTGCCAGTAGTTTGGGCAGGGGGCTTTTTGGCTACACCTTC
CDR3aa: CASSLGRGLFGYTF

v_gene: TRBV6-5
d_gene: TRBD1
j_gene: TRBJ1-4
abundance: -
CDR3nt: TGTGCCAGCAGCCCGGGACAGCGAGGAGAAAAACTGTTTTTT
CDR3aa: CASSPGQRGEKLFF

v_gene: TRBV9
d_gene: -
j_gene: TRBJ2-3
abundance: -
CDR3nt: TGTGCCAGCAGTGATTACAGGGAAGATACGCAGTATTTT
CDR3aa: CASSDYREDTQYF

v_gene: TRBV5-6
d_gene: -
j_gene: TRBJ2-1
abundance: -
CDR3nt: TGTGCCAGCAGCTTGATCTCCGCAAATGAGCAGTTCTTC
CDR3aa: CASSLISANEQFF

v_gene: TRBV9
d_gene: TRBD1
j_gene: TRBJ2-3
abundance: once
CDR3nt: TGTGCCAGCAGCACCGGGACAGGGGGCTTCGGCACAGATACGCAGTATTTT
CDR3aa: CASSTGTGGFGTDTQYF

v_gene: TRBV5-5
d_gene: -
j_gene: TRBJ1-1
abundance: -
CDR3nt: TGTGCCAGCAGCTGGGACACTGAAGCTTTCTTT
CDR3aa: CASSWDTEAFF

v_gene: TRBV4-1
d_gene: -
j_gene: TRBJ1-1
abundance: -
CDR3nt: TGCGCCAGCAGCCAAGAGACAGATTTGAACACTGAAGCTTTCTTT
CDR3aa: CASSQETDLNTEAFF

v_gene: TRBV6-5
d_gene: -
j_gene: TRBJ1-1
abundance: -
CDR3nt: TGTGCCAGCCTAGGGGGCACTGAAGCTTTCTTT
CDR3aa: CASLGGTEAFF

v_gene: TRBV3-1/TRBV3-2
d_gene: -
j_gene: TRBJ1-1
abundance: -
CDR3nt: TGTGCCAGCAGCCAAGACCCCCCCCCAGGAAACACTGAAGCTTTCTTT
CDR3aa: CASSQDPPPGNTEAFF

v_gene: TRBV19
d_gene: -
j_gene: TRBJ1-6
abundance: -
CDR3nt: TGTGCCAGTAAGGGGGTGGGCTCCTATAATTCACCCCTCCACTTT
CDR3aa: CASKGVGSYNSPLHF

v_gene: TRBV7-9
d_gene: -
j_gene: TRBJ2-6
abundance: -
CDR3nt: TGTGCCAGCAGCCCCCGCCCACTTGCAAAGAGGGCCAACGTCCTGACTTTC
CDR3aa: CASSPRPLAKRANVLTF

v_gene: TRBV6-1
d_gene: -
j_gene: TRBJ1-1
abundance: -
CDR3nt: TGTGCCAGCAGTGAAGGGGCAGGGGAGAGAGCTTTCTTT
CDR3aa: CASSEGAGERAFF

v_gene: TRBV5-1
d_gene: TRBD2
j_gene: TRBJ2-3
abundance: once
CDR3nt: TGCGCCAGCAGCCGGATTGGACTAGCGGGCACAGATACGCAGTATTTT
CDR3aa: CASSRIGLAGTDTQYF

v_gene: TRBV6-1
d_gene: TRBD2
j_gene: TRBJ2-1
abundance: once
CDR3nt: TGTGCCAGCAGTGAATCGCTAACAAAGGGACTAGCGGGGGGCCACAATGAGCAGTTCTTC
CDR3aa: CASSESLTKGLAGGHNEQFF

v_gene: TRBV18
d_gene: -
j_gene: TRBJ2-1
abundance: -
CDR3nt: TGTGCCAGCTCACCTACTGGGGGCCATGAGCAGTTCTTC
CDR3aa: CASSPTGGHEQFF

v_gene: TRBV13
d_gene: TRBD1
j_gene: TRBJ1-4
abundance: -
CDR3nt: TGTGCCAGCAGCCCTGGACAGGGGGTAGGGAAACTGTTTTTT
CDR3aa: CASSPGQGVGKLFF

v_gene: TRBV6-5
d_gene: -
j_gene: TRBJ2-7
abundance: -
CDR3nt: TGTGCCAGCCATTGGGAGACAGGTTTAGGCGAGCAGTACTTC
CDR3aa: CASHWETGLGEQYF